The 18 T cell receptor beta chains below were found in one sample sequenced in a study of Ad26.COV2.S vaccination and SARS-CoV-2 variants. As to treatment: around 19 received Ad26.COV2.S at low or high dose, single or two shots; about five received placebo; per-sample allocation not given. The samples date from day 63 after the first vaccine or placebo injection. Data came from immunoSEQ multiplex PCR; TCRdb stores just in-frame clones and leaves some out. This sample has 400,000 to 500,000 clones, with 88% found just once. The material was peripheral blood, obtained in a trial of Ad26.COV2.S vaccine versus placebo. The receptors shown here come from a person aged 18-65 years who received the Ad26.COV2.S COVID-19 vaccine or a placebo.

The rearrangement joins TRBV4-3 to TRBJ2-7; the D gene is possibly TRBD1 (6 bases). Trimming left V 0 bases short and J 2 bases short, with 11 bases between. This CDR3 has 15 amino acids. Germline V gene sequence: CDR1 LGHNA, CDR2 YSLEER. CDR3 DNA sequence: TGCGCCAGCAGCCAAGAAACAGGGCCGACCTACGAGCAGTACTTC. This gives the protein CASSQETGPTYEQYF.

The chain uses TRBV9 and TRBJ2-7, with D perhaps matching TRBD2 (5 bases). CDR1 and CDR2 from the germline V gene are SGDLS and YYNGEE. The CDR3 extends over 14 amino acids. Trimming took off 0 bases at V and 7 bases at J, with 14 bases between the two ends. CDR3 DNA: TGTGCCAGCAGCGTAGAATCGGGTTCGGGGGAGCAGTACTTC. This translates into CASSVESGSGEQYF.

The DNA of the CDR3 is TGTGCCAGCCGGAAAGGGGGCACTGAAGCTTTCTTT. This gives the protein CASRKGGTEAFF. This sequence joins TRBV5-6 and TRBJ1-1, with D possibly TRBD1 on 6 matching bases. The V gene lost 7 bases and the J gene lost 4 bases, with 11 bases spanning the gap. Germline loops: CDR1 SGHDT, CDR2 YYEEEE. The CDR3 contains 12 residues.

The V and J genes are TRBV7-9 and TRBJ2-3; D gene ambiguous. CDR1 is SEHNR, CDR2 FQNEAQ, per germline (reference sequence). The CDR3 runs to 12 residues. V lost 2 bases and J lost 4, with 4 bases in between. The CDR3 loop is CASSLHADTQYF. In DNA form, the CDR3 reads TGTGCCAGCAGCTTACACGCAGATACGCAGTATTTT.

This clone was picked up a small number of times. V gene TRBV2 combines with J gene TRBJ1-4; 9 nucleotides line up with TRBD1. From germline, CDR1 is SNHLY and CDR2 FYNNEI. The ends lost 3 bases at V and 6 bases at J; junction bases unmatched: 2. CDR3 size: 14 residues. CDR3 loop: CASSDWTGDEKLFF. In DNA form, the CDR3 reads TGTGCCAGCAGTGATTGGACAGGGGATGAAAAACTGTTTTTT. Complete variable domain (other parts from reference TRBV2 and TRBJ1-4): EPEVTQTPSHQVTQMGQEVILRCVPISNHLYFYWYRQILGQKVEFLVSFYNNEISEKSEIFDDQFSVERPDGSNFTLKIRSTKLEDSAMYFCASSDWTGDEKLFFGSGTQLSVL.

This clone was seen just once. The J gene is TRBJ2-3, the V gene TRBV7-8, with a weak D call TRBD2 (6 bases). V was clipped by 5 bases and J by 4 bases, with 22 bases between them. CDR1 and CDR2 from the germline V gene are SGHVS and FQNEAQ. The CDR3 contains 17 residues. In DNA, the CDR3 is TGTGCCAGCAGCCCTTCCAGGCGGGACTTAGAGGCAGATACGCAGTATTTT. Translated, it gives CASSPSRRDLEADTQYF.

The V call is TRBV4-3, the J call TRBJ1-1, with D possibly matching TRBD1 (5 bases). Trimming shortened V by 0 bases and J by 1 base, and 9 bases separated the two germline ends. Per germline, CDR1 LGHNA and CDR2 YSLEER. The CDR3 has 15 residues. DNA for the CDR3: TGCGCCAGCAGCCAAGATGGAGGGGCGAACACTGAAGCTTTCTTT. It specifies CASSQDGGANTEAFF.

The genes are TRBV5-4 and TRBJ2-1; 12 positions agree with TRBD1. Losses at the gene ends were 4 bases for V and 8 bases for J; bases not matched to a gene: 7. This CDR3 comprises 15 residues. Looked up from germline, CDR1 is SGHNT and CDR2 is YYREEE (reference sequence). Here the CDR3 DNA reads TGTGCCAGCAGCGCCGGGACAGGGGGCGGGTATGAGCAGTTCTTC. Protein: CASSAGTGGGYEQFF.

This chain links TRBV12-3 or TRBV12-4 with TRBJ1-1, with D unclear. The CDR3 covers 13 residues. V was shortened by 4 bases and J by 3 bases, with 9 bases between the two germline ends. Here the CDR3 DNA reads TGTGCCAGCAGTTCGCATGGGGACACTGAAGCTTTCTTT. Translated: CASSSHGDTEAFF.

The chain is built from TRBV27 and TRBJ1-2; a weak D match, TRBD1 (6 bases). Trimming shortened V by 3 bases and J by 4 bases, and 15 bases separated the two germline ends. Germline V gives CDR1 MNHEY, CDR2 SMNVEV (reference sequence). The CDR3 length is 15 residues. Here the CDR3 reads CASSFEGGHSYGYTF. In nucleotides, the CDR3 is TGTGCCAGCAGTTTTGAAGGGGGGCATAGCTATGGCTACACCTTC.

This chain connects TRBV5-1 to TRBJ1-2; possibly TRBD1 for D (5 bases). The CDR3 consists of 15 residues. Trimming removed 3 bases from V and 8 bases from J, with 20 bases in between. Germline V gives CDR1 SGHRS, CDR2 YFSETQ. CDR3 residues: CASSYTDTEAYGYTF. CDR3 sequence (DNA): TGCGCCAGCAGCTATACGGACACGGAGGCCTACGGCTACACCTTC.

This chain links TRBV6-5 with TRBJ1-2; unclear D gene. CDR1 is MNHEY, CDR2 SVGAGI, per germline. V lost 0 bases and J lost 4, with 6 bases in between. The CDR3 has 13 amino acids. Here the CDR3 reads CASSYSASYGYTF. The CDR3 DNA is TGTGCCAGCAGTTACTCTGCAAGCTATGGCTACACCTTC.

J is TRBJ2-3 and V is TRBV4-3; D unclear. There are 13 residues in the CDR3. Looked up from germline, CDR1 is LGHNA and CDR2 is YSLEER. Trimming shortened V by 3 bases and J by 6 bases, and 10 bases separated the two germline ends. The CDR3 region has the DNA TGCGCCAGCAGCCAGAATCGGGCGGATACGCAGTATTTT. Translated: CASSQNRADTQYF.

J is TRBJ2-7 and V is TRBV5-8; 9 nucleotides agree with TRBD1. V was pared by 5 bases and J by 1 base, with 7 bases of the junction left unmatched. Germline V lookup: CDR1 SGHTS, CDR2 YDEGEE. This CDR3 is 15 amino acids long. In nucleotides, the CDR3 is TGTGCCAGCAGTTCCAGGACAGGGGCTTCCTACGAGCAGTACTTC. It is translated as CASSSRTGASYEQYF.

The chain is built from TRBV20-1 and TRBJ1-2, with a weak D call TRBD1 (5 bases). The CDR3 length is 10 residues. CDR1 and CDR2 (germline): DFQATT, SNEGSKA (reference sequence). V lost 5 bases to trimming and J lost 14 bases, with 15 bases between them. In DNA form, the CDR3 reads TGCAGTGCTGGGGACGGCGGGGTGACCTTC. This sequence encodes CSAGDGGVTF.

This chain connects TRBV7-2 to TRBJ2-1; the D gene is possibly TRBD1 (6 bases). Between the trimmed V and J ends, which lost 0 bases and 7 bases, there was a span of 13 bases. In germline, CDR1 is SGHTA, CDR2 FQGNSA. The length of the CDR3 is 15 residues. CDR3 coding DNA: TGTGCCAGCAGCTTAGCAGGGGGATGGGGAAATGAGCAGTTCTTC. Translated: CASSLAGGWGNEQFF.

The chain links TRBV4-3 to TRBJ2-2, with 8 positions matching TRBD2. The length of the CDR3 is 16 residues. The germline V gene encodes CDR1 LGHNA and CDR2 YSLEER. V dropped 0 bases and J dropped 4; count of bases not matched to a gene: 4. CDR3 in DNA: TGCGCCAGCAGCCAAGATCGGGAGGGGAGCACCGGGGAGCTGTTTTTT. This translates into CASSQDREGSTGELFF.

The chain is built from TRBV29-1 and TRBJ2-7, with TRBD2 identical over 8 bases. The V gene end was trimmed by 2 bases and the J gene end by 2 bases; junction bases not matched to a gene: 2. CDR1 and CDR2 (germline): SQVTM, ANQGSEA. The CDR3 runs 13 residues. The CDR3 coding sequence is TGCAGCGTTGAACAGGGACTAGCCTACGAGCAGTACTTC. It codes for CSVEQGLAYEQYF.